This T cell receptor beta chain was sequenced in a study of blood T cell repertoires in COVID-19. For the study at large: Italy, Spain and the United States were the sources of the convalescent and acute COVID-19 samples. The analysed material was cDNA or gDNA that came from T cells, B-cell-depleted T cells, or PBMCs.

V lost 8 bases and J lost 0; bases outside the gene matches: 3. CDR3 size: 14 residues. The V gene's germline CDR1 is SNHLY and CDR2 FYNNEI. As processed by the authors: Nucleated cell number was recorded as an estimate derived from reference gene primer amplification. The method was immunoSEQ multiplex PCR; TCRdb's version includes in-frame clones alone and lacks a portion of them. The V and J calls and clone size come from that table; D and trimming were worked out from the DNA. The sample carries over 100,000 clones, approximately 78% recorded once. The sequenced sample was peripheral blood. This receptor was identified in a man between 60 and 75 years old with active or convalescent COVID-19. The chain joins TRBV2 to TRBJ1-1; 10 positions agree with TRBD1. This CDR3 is CASVGQGMNTEAFF. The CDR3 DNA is TGTGCCAGCGTGGGACAGGGGATGAACACTGAAGCTTTCTTT.